These 31 T cell receptor beta chains were sequenced from one sample in a study of a mutant IDH1 vaccine in newly diagnosed glioma. The antigens for these receptors are not known. Time point: week 47, end of study. Doses of 300 ug of mutant IDH1 20-mer peptide were given with topical imiquimod. Some clones are missing from TCRdb's copy, which holds only in-frame ones; the method was immunoSEQ multiplex PCR. The sample has fewer than 25,000 clones, more than 70% seen once. The source was PBMCs, collected from a glioma patient whose treatment included an IDH1 peptide vaccine. Receptor source: a man aged 40-49 years with glioma.

This clone was observed once. The J gene is TRBJ1-1, the V gene TRBV7-3; 7 bases map to TRBD1. CDR1 SGHTA and CDR2 FQGTGA come from the germline V gene. With V trimmed by 5 bases and J by 0 bases, 0 bases remained unmatched. The CDR3 is made up of 13 amino acids. The CDR3 loop reads CASSQGVNTEAFF. In DNA, the CDR3 is TGTGCCAGCAGCCAGGGGGTGAACACTGAAGCTTTCTTT.

CDR3 region: CASSLELRGGEQYF. In nucleotides, the CDR3 is TGTGCCAGCAGCTTAGAACTCAGGGGGGGCGAGCAGTACTTC. J is TRBJ2-7 and V is TRBV7-2; TRBD1 or TRBD2 may be the D gene (7 bases each). The germline gives CDR1 SGHTA, CDR2 FQGNSA. Trimming shortened V by 1 base and J by 6 bases, and 13 bases separated the two germline ends. The CDR3 covers 14 residues.

The V gene is TRBV4-1, the J gene TRBJ2-5, with TRBD1 matching 8 bases. The germline CDR1 and CDR2 sequences are MGHRA and YSYEKL. The CDR3 has 15 amino acids. V lost 6 bases, J lost 1 base, and 7 bases stayed unmatched. CDR3 region: CASSQPQGAQETQYF. For the CDR3, the DNA is TGCGCCAGCAGTCAACCCCAGGGGGCCCAAGAGACCCAGTACTTC.

The rearrangement links TRBV6-1 to TRBJ1-4, with a weak D call TRBD1 (5 bases). Trimming left V 6 bases short and J 6 bases short, with 11 bases between. The CDR3 has 13 amino acids. In germline, CDR1 is MNHNS, CDR2 SASEGT. The chain's CDR3 is CASSGRADEKLFF. The DNA for the CDR3 is TGTGCCAGCAGCGGCAGGGCGGATGAAAAACTGTTTTTT.

The rearrangement joins TRBV6-1 to TRBJ1-2; no clear D. Trimming pared 0 bases from V and 4 bases from J, leaving 12 bases between. The CDR3 extends over 15 amino acids. In germline, CDR1 is MNHNS, CDR2 SASEGT. CDR3 sequence reads: CASSEATAGSYGYTF. The CDR3 bases are TGTGCCAGCAGTGAAGCTACTGCGGGAAGCTATGGCTACACCTTC.

The chain is built from TRBV6-1 and TRBJ2-1; unclear D gene. The CDR3 totals 15 residues. Germline CDR1 and CDR2: MNHNS and SASEGT. Trimming removed 2 bases at V and 4 bases at J, with 12 bases between. The CDR3 sequence is CASSEKAAEYNEQFF. CDR3 bases: TGTGCCAGCAGTGAAAAGGCGGCGGAGTACAATGAGCAGTTCTTC.

The rearrangement links TRBV28 to TRBJ2-5; D gene uncertain. The CDR3 is 14 residues long. Looked up from germline, CDR1 is MDHEN and CDR2 is SYDVKM. The CDR3 loop reads CTMSRASRMETQYF. For the CDR3, the DNA is TGTACCATGAGTAGGGCCAGTCGAATGGAGACCCAGTACTTC.

This clone turned up a few times. The chain has TRBV6-5 and TRBJ2-7; 7 bases line up with TRBD2. Germline V gene lookup returns CDR1 MNHEY and CDR2 SVGAGI. V lost 7 bases and J lost 5; bases outside the gene matches: 8. This CDR3 has 13 amino acids. The CDR3 spells CASTPGRANEQYF. The CDR3 bases are TGTGCCAGCACCCCGGGGAGGGCCAACGAGCAGTACTTC.

V and J are TRBV25-1 and TRBJ2-3, with 7 positions matching TRBD2. The ends lost 6 bases at V and 2 bases at J; junction bases unmatched: 5. The V gene's germline CDR1 is MGHDK and CDR2 SYGVNS. CDR3 length: 14 residues. The DNA for the CDR3 is TGTGCCAGCAGCGGGGGGAATCCCACAGATACGCAGTATTTT. Protein sequence: CASSGGNPTDTQYF.

This chain joins TRBV4-1 and TRBJ2-7; no firm D call. With 0 bases removed from V and 4 bases from J, the gap between germline ends came to 16 bases. CDR1 is MGHRA and CDR2 is YSYEKL in the germline V gene. This CDR3 is 16 amino acids long. DNA for the CDR3: TGCGCCAGCAGCCAAGATCGTACCCTCTTGGTTTACGAGCAGTACTTC. It yields the protein CASSQDRTLLVYEQYF.

This clone was observed a single time. This sequence joins TRBV19 and TRBJ1-2; maybe TRBD1 (5 bases). The germline V gene encodes CDR1 LNHDA and CDR2 SQIVND (reference sequence). The V gene lost 3 bases and the J gene lost 5 bases, with 10 bases spanning the gap. CDR3 length equals 13 residues. The DNA for the CDR3 is TGTGCCAGTAGTATTCGACAGACGTATGGCTACACCTTC. It encodes CASSIRQTYGYTF.

J is TRBJ2-3 and V is TRBV15; D remains ambiguous. CDR1 and CDR2 (germline): LNHNV, YYDKDF (reference sequence). This CDR3 is 13 amino acids long. The germline V and J ends were trimmed by 2 bases and 6 bases, with 9 bases remaining between them. Written as DNA, the CDR3 is TGTGCCACCAGCAGACAGGTTCTCGATACGCAGTATTTT. It translates to CATSRQVLDTQYF.

This clone was observed once. This chain links TRBV29-1 with TRBJ1-4, with 8 bases that match TRBD1. V was clipped by 6 bases and J by 5 bases; unmatched bases: 5. This CDR3 comprises 13 residues. Germline V gene sequence: CDR1 SQVTM, CDR2 ANQGSEA. CDR3: CSVTGGSNEKLFF. In DNA form, the CDR3 reads TGCAGCGTAACAGGGGGTTCAAATGAAAAACTGTTTTTT.

A few counts support this clone. The chain uses TRBV27 and TRBJ1-1, with D possibly matching TRBD1 (6 bases). The CDR3 is 15 amino acids. Trimming stripped 1 base from V and 2 bases from J, with 11 bases between. In germline, CDR1 is MNHEY, CDR2 SMNVEV (reference sequence). The CDR3 coding sequence is TGTGCCAGCAGTTTATTCGGGGGGCCTAACACTGAAGCTTTCTTT. Protein sequence: CASSLFGGPNTEAFF.

This clone was picked up a small number of times. The chain uses TRBV6-5 and TRBJ1-1; D is unclear. From germline, CDR1 is MNHEY and CDR2 SVGAGI. The germline V and J ends were trimmed by 6 bases and 6 bases, with 14 bases remaining between them. This CDR3 has 13 amino acids. CDR3 amino acids: CASRGRSGSEAFF. The CDR3 bases are TGTGCCAGCAGGGGCAGATCAGGTTCTGAAGCTTTCTTT.

In its sample, this clone was seen once. V gene TRBV29-1 combines with J gene TRBJ2-7; D possibly uses TRBD1 or TRBD2 (5 bases each). Germline V gene data show CDR1 as SQVTM and CDR2 as ANQGSEA. Trimming removed 5 bases at V and 3 bases at J, with 17 bases between. This CDR3 has 14 residues. This CDR3 is CSVQRDGLYYEQYF. For the CDR3, the DNA is TGCAGCGTTCAACGGGACGGACTCTACTACGAGCAGTACTTC.

This chain uses TRBV28 with TRBJ2-7, with 7 bases lining up with TRBD1. CDR1 is MDHEN, CDR2 SYDVKM, per germline. This CDR3 has 13 amino acids. V shed 5 bases and J 6 bases; nucleotides not matched to a gene: 7. The CDR3 protein is CASSRDSKSEQYF. The CDR3 nucleotides read TGTGCCAGCAGTCGGGACAGCAAGAGCGAGCAGTACTTC.

The chain is built from TRBV7-9 and TRBJ2-6; D not certain. The CDR3 contains 13 residues. Trimming shortened V by 2 bases and J by 8 bases, and 7 bases separated the two germline ends. Germline V lookup: CDR1 SEHNR, CDR2 FQNEAQ (reference sequence). The CDR3 DNA reads TGTGCCAGCAGCTTATTAACCACCAACGTCCTGACTTTC. Translation gives CASSLLTTNVLTF. Drawing the rest from reference TRBV7-9 and TRBJ2-6, the complete variable domain is DTGVSQNPRHKITKRGQNVTFRCDPISEHNRLYWYRQTLGQGPEFLTYFQNEAQLEKSRLLSDRFSAERPKGSFSTLEIQRTEQGDSAMYLCASSLLTTNVLTFGAGSRLTVL.

This chain joins TRBV6-1 and TRBJ2-7, with D perhaps matching TRBD1 or TRBD2 (5 bases each). Germline CDR1 and CDR2: MNHNS and SASEGT. V dropped 6 bases and J dropped 2 bases, with 11 bases sitting between them. The CDR3 spans 13 residues. In DNA, the CDR3 is TGTGCCAGCAGGGGGACGGGGCCCTACGAGCAGTACTTC. This gives the protein CASRGTGPYEQYF.

This sequence joins TRBV2 and TRBJ2-6; either TRBD1 or TRBD2 may fit D (5 bases each). The CDR3 runs 16 residues. CDR1 is SNHLY and CDR2 is FYNNEI in the germline V gene. The germline V and J ends were trimmed by 6 bases and 0 bases, with 12 bases remaining between them. In DNA, the CDR3 is TGTGCCAGCAGCTGGGACGGCCACTCTGGGGCCAACGTCCTGACTTTC. Translated, it gives CASSWDGHSGANVLTF.

This chain uses TRBV14 with TRBJ2-2; possible D gene TRBD2, 5 bases. CDR3 length equals 16 residues. From germline, CDR1 is SGHDN and CDR2 FVKESK. The V gene lost 3 bases and the J gene lost 1 base, with 12 bases spanning the gap. The CDR3 is CASSHRASGNTGELFF. In DNA form, the CDR3 reads TGTGCCAGCAGCCACAGAGCCAGCGGGAACACCGGGGAGCTGTTTTTT.

V usage is TRBV4-3 and J usage is TRBJ2-7; a weak D match, TRBD2 (6 bases). CDR3 length: 14 residues. Germline V gene lookup returns CDR1 LGHNA and CDR2 YSLEER. Trimming stripped 2 bases from V and 3 bases from J, with 11 bases between. CDR3 in amino acids: CASSQIQEGYEQYF. The CDR3 bases are TGCGCCAGCAGCCAAATCCAGGAGGGCTACGAGCAGTACTTC.

This chain joins TRBV7-8 and TRBJ1-2, with 9 bases fitting TRBD1. V was clipped by 3 bases and J by 8 bases; unmatched bases: 10. Germline CDR1 SGHVS, CDR2 FQNEAQ. The CDR3 is 15 amino acids. The CDR3 DNA is TGTGCCAGCAGCTTGGGGACACAGGGGGCTGGAGGCTACACCTTC. This translates into CASSLGTQGAGGYTF.

V usage is TRBV5-4 and J usage is TRBJ1-3, with TRBD1 matching 8 bases. The V gene end was trimmed by 4 bases and the J gene end by 2 bases; junction bases not matched to a gene: 5. This CDR3 comprises 15 residues. CDR1 and CDR2 from the germline V gene are SGHNT and YYREEE (reference sequence). The CDR3 protein is CASSQGQGPGNTIYF. The CDR3 nucleotides are TGTGCCAGCAGCCAAGGACAGGGACCTGGAAACACCATATATTTT.

The CDR3 sequence: CASSAGETGSYEQYF. CDR3 in DNA: TGTGCCAGCAGTGCCGGTGAGACAGGGTCGTACGAGCAGTACTTC. This chain links TRBV6-1 with TRBJ2-7; 7 nucleotides align to TRBD1. The germline gives CDR1 MNHNS, CDR2 SASEGT. The CDR3 runs to 15 residues. V lost 4 bases and J lost 4; bases outside the gene matches: 10.

V and J are TRBV6-5 and TRBJ2-2, with 13 bases identical to TRBD2. V lost 6 bases, J lost 5 bases, and 3 bases stayed unmatched. Germline V CDR1 and CDR2: MNHEY, SVGAGI. CDR3 length: 15 amino acids. The DNA of the CDR3 is TGTGCCAGCAGAGTGACTAGCGGGAGGACCGGGGAGCTGTTTTTT. Encoded protein: CASRVTSGRTGELFF.

This rearrangement joins TRBV5-4 to TRBJ2-7; 12 positions agree with TRBD2. From germline, CDR1 is SGHNT and CDR2 YYREEE (reference sequence). The V and J ends lost 4 bases and 3 bases, in that order; junction bases with no gene match: 5. This CDR3 contains 15 residues. The DNA for the CDR3 is TGTGCCAGCAGCGACGGACTAGCGGGACTCTACGAGCAGTACTTC. Protein sequence: CASSDGLAGLYEQYF.

A single count supports this clone. This chain joins TRBV7-8 and TRBJ2-3, with 7 bases identical to TRBD1. Per the germline V gene, CDR1 is SGHVS and CDR2 is FQNEAQ. The CDR3 length is 13 residues. J lost 5 bases, V lost 5 bases, and 4 bases had no gene match. This CDR3 reads CASSTWTGDTQYF. The CDR3 DNA sequence: TGTGCCAGCAGCACTTGGACAGGAGATACGCAGTATTTT. Combining the CDR3 with reference TRBV7-8 and TRBJ2-3 gives the whole variable domain GAGVSQSPRYKVAKRGQDVALRCDPISGHVSLFWYQQALGQGPEFLTYFQNEAQLDKSGLPSDRFFAERPEGSVSTLKIQRTQQEDSAVYLCASSTWTGDTQYFGPGTRLTVL.

The V gene is TRBV19, the J gene TRBJ2-7; 9 positions match TRBD1. V was pared by 4 bases and J by 6 bases, with 4 bases of the junction left unmatched. Germline lookup yields CDR1 LNHDA and CDR2 SQIVND (reference sequence). The CDR3 covers 13 residues. The chain's CDR3 is CASSNRQGVEQYF. CDR3 in DNA: TGTGCCAGTAGTAACCGACAGGGGGTCGAGCAGTACTTC.

This sequence joins TRBV5-1 and TRBJ1-2, with 7 bases lining up with TRBD1. The CDR3 contains 14 residues. The trim removed 4 bases at V and 4 bases at J, leaving 7 bases unmatched. Germline V gene lookup returns CDR1 SGHRS and CDR2 YFSETQ. CDR3 loop: CASSGGGATYGYTF. In nucleotides, the CDR3 is TGCGCCAGCAGCGGAGGGGGCGCGACCTATGGCTACACCTTC.

The chain joins TRBV4-1 to TRBJ1-1, with D possibly matching TRBD1 (6 bases). Trimming took 2 bases from V and 8 from J, leaving 21 bases between them. The CDR3 covers 16 residues. Germline CDR1 and CDR2: MGHRA and YSYEKL. In nucleotides, the CDR3 is TGCGCCAGCAGCCAAACGGGGTTGCGGGGGCCTTTAGAAGCTTTCTTT. It yields the protein CASSQTGLRGPLEAFF.